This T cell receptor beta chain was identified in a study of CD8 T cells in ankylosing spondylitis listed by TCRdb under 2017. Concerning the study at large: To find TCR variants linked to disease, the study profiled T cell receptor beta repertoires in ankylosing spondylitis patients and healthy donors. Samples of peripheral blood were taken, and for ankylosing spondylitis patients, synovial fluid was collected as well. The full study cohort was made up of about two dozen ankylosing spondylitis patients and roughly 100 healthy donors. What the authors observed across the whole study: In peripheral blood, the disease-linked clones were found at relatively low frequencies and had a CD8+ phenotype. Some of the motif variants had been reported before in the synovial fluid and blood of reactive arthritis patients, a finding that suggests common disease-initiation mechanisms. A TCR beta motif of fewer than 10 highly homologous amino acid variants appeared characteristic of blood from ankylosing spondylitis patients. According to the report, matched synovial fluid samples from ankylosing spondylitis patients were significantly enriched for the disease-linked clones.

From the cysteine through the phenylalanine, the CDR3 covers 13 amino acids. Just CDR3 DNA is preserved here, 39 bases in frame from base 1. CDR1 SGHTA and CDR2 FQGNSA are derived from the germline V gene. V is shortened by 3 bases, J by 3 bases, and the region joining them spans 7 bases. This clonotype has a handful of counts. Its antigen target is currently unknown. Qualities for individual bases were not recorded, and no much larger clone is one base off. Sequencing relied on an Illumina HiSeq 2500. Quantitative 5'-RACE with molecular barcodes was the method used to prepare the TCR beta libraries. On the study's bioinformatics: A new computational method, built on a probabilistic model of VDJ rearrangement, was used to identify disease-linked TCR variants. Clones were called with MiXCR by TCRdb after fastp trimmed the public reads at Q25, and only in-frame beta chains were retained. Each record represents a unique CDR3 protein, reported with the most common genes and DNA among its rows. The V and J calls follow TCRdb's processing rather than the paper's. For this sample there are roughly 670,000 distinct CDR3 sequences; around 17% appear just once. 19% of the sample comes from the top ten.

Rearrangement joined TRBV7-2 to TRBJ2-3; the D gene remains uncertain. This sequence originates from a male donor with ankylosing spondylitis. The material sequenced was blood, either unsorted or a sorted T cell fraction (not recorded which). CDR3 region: CASSFITTDTQYF. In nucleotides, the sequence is TGTGCCAGCAGCTTCATAACTACAGATACGCAGTATTTT.